The 16 T cell receptor beta chains in this list originate from one sample, sequenced in a study of blood T cell repertoires in COVID-19. Repertoires were generated with immunoSEQ multiplex PCR, while TCRdb's copy carries only in-frame clones and drops some. The repertoire consists of 150,000 to 250,000 clones, with around four fifths occurring once and the leading ten covering about 10%. What was sequenced was PBMCs or T cells enriched from blood (not recorded which). These receptors were taken from a man aged 40-50 years who had recovered from COVID-19.

DNA for the CDR3: TGTGCCAGCAGTTACTTAGCGGGAAGCTCCTACAATGAGCAGTTCTTC. Translated, it gives CASSYLAGSSYNEQFF. The V call is TRBV6-5, the J call TRBJ2-1; 8 bases agree with TRBD2. Trimming removed 1 base from V and 0 bases from J; junction bases left unmatched: 2. This CDR3 contains 16 residues. Germline V gene data show CDR1 as MNHEY and CDR2 as SVGAGI.

The chain is built from TRBV28 and TRBJ1-5; TRBD1 matches at 7 bases. The CDR3 is 14 residues long. Germline loops: CDR1 MDHEN, CDR2 SYDVKM. J was trimmed by 11 bases and V by 0 bases; bases with no gene match: 7. This CDR3 reads CASSLWTGIRSQHF. CDR3 in DNA: TGTGCCAGCAGTTTATGGACAGGGATTAGGTCCCAGCATTTT. The full variable domain, completed using reference TRBV28 and TRBJ1-5, is DVKVTQSSRYLVKRTGEKVFLECVQDMDHENMFWYRQDPGLGLRLIYFSYDVKMKEKGDIPEGYSVSREKKERFSLILESASTNQTSMYLCASSLWTGIRSQHFGDGTRLSIL.

This clone was observed a single time. The V call is TRBV19, the J call TRBJ2-2, with D possibly matching TRBD2 (6 bases). V was trimmed by 3 bases and J by 6 bases, leaving 14 bases between them. Per the germline V gene, CDR1 is LNHDA and CDR2 is SQIVND (reference sequence). This CDR3 comprises 15 residues. This chain's CDR3 is CASSIPGGGAGELFF. The CDR3 bases are TGTGCCAGTAGTATCCCCGGGGGAGGCGCCGGGGAGCTGTTTTTT.

The chain couples TRBV27 to TRBJ2-7; D is possibly TRBD2 (5 bases). From germline, CDR1 is MNHEY and CDR2 SMNVEV (reference sequence). The CDR3 extends over 14 amino acids. The V and J ends lost 6 bases and 2 bases respectively, with 14 bases between them. The DNA for the CDR3 is TGTGCCAGCAGACCCGGGGTACGGGCCTACGAGCAGTACGTC. Protein sequence: CASRPGVRAYEQYV.

This CDR3 reads CASSQDQKVWGGDTEAFF. CDR3 sequence (DNA): TGCGCCAGCAGCCAAGATCAAAAGGTGTGGGGGGGAGACACTGAAGCTTTCTTT. This chain links TRBV4-3 with TRBJ1-1, with a possible D match to TRBD1 (5 bases). Trimming pared 0 bases from V and 3 bases from J, leaving 20 bases between. This CDR3 has 18 residues. Germline V lookup: CDR1 LGHNA, CDR2 YSLEER.

This clone was seen once. The DNA for the CDR3 is TGTGCCAGCAGCAGGCGAGAGGCCCCAAATACGCAGTATTTT. Translating gives CASSRREAPNTQYF. This chain joins TRBV7-7 and TRBJ2-3; D is ambiguous. Germline assignment: CDR1 SSHAT and CDR2 FNYEAQ (reference sequence). Trimming stripped 5 bases from V and 7 bases from J, with 16 bases between. The CDR3 sequence is 14 residues long.

The rearrangement links TRBV4-1 to TRBJ2-3, with D perhaps matching TRBD2 (6 bases). The CDR3 consists of 16 residues. Germline CDR1 and CDR2: MGHRA and YSYEKL. V lost 0 bases to trimming and J lost 2 bases, with 12 bases between them. The CDR3 loop is CASSQDMGGVTDTQYF. The CDR3 bases are TGCGCCAGCAGCCAAGATATGGGCGGGGTCACAGATACGCAGTATTTT.

This clone appeared once. The chain combines TRBV4-2 with TRBJ1-2, with D uncertain. This CDR3 has 15 amino acids. Germline V gene data show CDR1 as LGHNA and CDR2 as YNFKEQ. V was clipped by 4 bases and J by 4 bases, with 16 bases between them. CDR3 in amino acids: CASSPRLGGFYGYTF. CDR3 nucleotides: TGTGCCAGCAGCCCCCGACTCGGAGGATTCTATGGCTACACCTTC.

The chain has TRBV7-6 and TRBJ2-1; no definite D call. V was cut by 0 bases and J by 1 base, with 10 bases left in between. The CDR3 covers 16 residues. CDR1 SGHVS and CDR2 FNYEAQ come from the germline V gene. CDR3 sequence reads: CASSLARYPSYNEQFF. CDR3 bases: TGTGCCAGCAGCTTAGCGCGCTATCCGTCCTACAATGAGCAGTTCTTC.

The V and J genes are TRBV7-9 and TRBJ1-1; 8 positions agree with TRBD1. Trimming removed 3 bases from V and 1 base from J; junction bases left unmatched: 4. The germline V gene has CDR1 SEHNR and CDR2 FQNEAQ (reference sequence). CDR3 length: 15 residues. The CDR3 DNA reads TGTGCCAGCAGCTTTCAAGGGACAGGGAACACTGAAGCTTTCTTT. Translation gives CASSFQGTGNTEAFF.

This chain joins TRBV6-6 and TRBJ1-3, with D hard to call. Germline V gene data show CDR1 as MNHNY and CDR2 as SVGAGI (reference sequence). The CDR3 is 15 amino acids. V was clipped by 6 bases and J by 0 bases, with 12 bases between them. The DNA for the CDR3 is TGTGCCAGCAGACCGGACGGGAACTCTGGAAACACCATATATTTT. It yields the protein CASRPDGNSGNTIYF.

V gene TRBV7-8 combines with J gene TRBJ2-2, with D perhaps TRBD1 (6 bases). Deletions cut 2 bases from V and 5 bases from J, with 9 bases between. The germline V gene encodes CDR1 SGHVS and CDR2 FQNEAQ. CDR3 length equals 14 residues. CDR3 sequence: CASSLRDITGELFF. The CDR3 DNA follows: TGTGCCAGCAGCTTAAGGGACATAACCGGGGAGCTGTTTTTT.

This rearrangement joins TRBV13 to TRBJ1-1; TRBD1 is a possible D gene (5 bases). Germline CDR1 reads PRHDT; CDR2 reads FYEKMQ (reference sequence). The ends were cut back, 1 base at V and 3 bases at J, with 9 bases in the middle. This CDR3 is built from 14 residues. The CDR3 here is CASSLVQGYTEAFF. The DNA of the CDR3 is TGTGCCAGCAGCTTAGTGCAGGGATACACTGAAGCTTTCTTT.

The chain joins TRBV3-1 (or the pseudogene TRBV3-2) to TRBJ2-2; a possible D gene is TRBD1 (6 bases). Germline values: CDR1 LGHDT, CDR2 YNNKEL (reference sequence). CDR3 length: 16 amino acids. The germline V and J ends were trimmed by 4 bases and 2 bases, with 14 bases remaining between them. CDR3 amino acids: CASSPRGRGNTGELFF. CDR3 sequence (DNA): TGTGCCAGCAGCCCCCGGGGCAGGGGTAACACCGGGGAGCTGTTTTTT.

The chain is built from TRBV6-5 and TRBJ1-2; 7 bases match TRBD1. CDR3 length equals 12 residues. In germline, CDR1 is MNHEY, CDR2 SVGAGI. V lost 8 bases, J lost 4 bases, and 4 bases stayed unmatched. The CDR3 loop is CASGGTVYGYTF. CDR3 sequence (DNA): TGTGCCAGCGGGGGGACAGTCTATGGCTACACCTTC.

V is TRBV6-5 and J is TRBJ2-3; D is unresolved. The germline V and J ends were trimmed by 2 bases and 4 bases, with 10 bases remaining between them. Per the germline V gene, CDR1 is MNHEY and CDR2 is SVGAGI. The CDR3 extends over 14 amino acids. The CDR3 region is CASSYEPIADTQYF. The CDR3 DNA sequence: TGTGCCAGCAGTTACGAGCCGATCGCAGATACGCAGTATTTT.